This T cell receptor (beta chain) was identified during a study of T cell repertoires in cytomegalovirus infection. Overall study results and limits: CMV-specific HLA-C-restricted TCR beta clonotypes dominated the ex vivo response. CMV carriers having the relevant HLA were flagged by cumulative public TCR beta family frequency.

This clonotype was seen repeatedly, ten times or more. What it binds is not known. Each CDR3 protein is one row after TCRdb ran MiXCR on the reads. The repertoire holds 200,000 to 300,000 distinct CDR3 sequences, with over 9% as singletons. V lost 3 bases, J lost 4 bases, and 6 bases lay in between. Germline V gene lookup returns CDR1 MNHEY and CDR2 SMNVEV (reference sequence). CDR3 size: 12 residues. The source is a human donor in good health (CMV status not recorded). Some clones in this sample may be carry-over from other donors' samples. The sample consisted of PBMCs. The gene calls are TRBV27 and TRBJ2-5; D is perhaps TRBD2 (5 bases). The CDR3, as DNA: TGTGCCAGCAGTTTTGCGGGAGAGACCCAGTACTTC. Its translation is CASSFAGETQYF.